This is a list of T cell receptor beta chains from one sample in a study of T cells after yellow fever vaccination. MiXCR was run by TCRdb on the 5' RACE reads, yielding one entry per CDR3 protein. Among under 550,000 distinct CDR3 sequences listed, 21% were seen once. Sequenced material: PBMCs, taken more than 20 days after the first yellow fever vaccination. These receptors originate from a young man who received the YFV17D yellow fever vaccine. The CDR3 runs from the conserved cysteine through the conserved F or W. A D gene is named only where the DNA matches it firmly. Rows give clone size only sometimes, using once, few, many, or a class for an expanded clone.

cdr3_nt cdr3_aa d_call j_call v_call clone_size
TGTGCCAGCAGTCTCCCGGGACAGGGTTCGAACACCGGGGAGCTGTTTTTT CASSLPGQGSNTGELFF TRBD1 TRBJ2-2 TRBV5-4 few
TGTGCCAGCACCCCCGCCAGGGGCGGTAATTCACCCCTCCACTTT CASTPARGGNSPLHF . TRBJ1-6 TRBV3-1 .
TGTGCCAGCAGCTGGGGGGGTTACACAGATACGCAGTATTTT CASSWGGYTDTQYF TRBD2 TRBJ2-3 TRBV9 many
TGTGCCAGCAGCCAGGACGGGGGGGCCAGCACAGATACGCAGTATTTT CASSQDGGASTDTQYF TRBD2 TRBJ2-3 TRBV14 few
TGTGCCAGCTCCTTACCGCTAACGGAAAAACTGTTTTTT CASSLPLTEKLFF . TRBJ1-4 TRBV28 .
TGTGCCAGCAGTTTTGAGTACTCGGGGGCGAACACCGGGGAGCTGTTTTTT CASSFEYSGANTGELFF . TRBJ2-2 TRBV28 few
TGCAGTGCTAGAGACGGAACGGGGGTCACCGGGGAGCTGTTTTTT CSARDGTGVTGELFF . TRBJ2-2 TRBV20-1 few
TGTGCCTGGAGGAATACGGGACTCCTCGCCACTGAAGCTTTCTTT CAWRNTGLLATEAFF . TRBJ1-1 TRBV30 few
TGCGCCAGCAGCATTCTGAGGGGACAGGTTTACAATGAGCAGTTCTTC CASSILRGQVYNEQFF TRBD1 TRBJ2-1 TRBV5-1 .
TGCGCCAGCAGCCAAGATAGGGAGAGGACCCAGCATTTT CASSQDRERTQHF . TRBJ1-5 TRBV4-3 few
TGCGCCAGCAGCGCAGAGACTAGCGGGGGCTCCACAGATACGCAGTATTTT CASSAETSGGSTDTQYF TRBD2 TRBJ2-3 TRBV5-1 few
TGCGCCAGCAGCTTGGGTCAGCCTAATCAGCCCCAGCATTTT CASSLGQPNQPQHF . TRBJ1-5 TRBV5-1 many
TGTGCCAGCAGCCCACGACAGGCTTATGGCTACACCTTC CASSPRQAYGYTF . TRBJ1-2 TRBV7-9 .
TGTGCCACCAGTTGGGACAGACACTACGAGCAGTACTTC CATSWDRHYEQYF TRBD1 TRBJ2-7 TRBV24-1 few
TGTGCCAGCAGTTTAGGTATCGGGACGCGGTCTGGCTACACCTTC CASSLGIGTRSGYTF . TRBJ1-2 TRBV12-3/TRBV12-4 few
TGCAGTGCTAGAGATTCCAGAGCCACAGATACGCAGTATTTT CSARDSRATDTQYF . TRBJ2-3 TRBV20-1 .
TGTGCCAGCAGCTTGGGACAGGAGCTCTATGGCTACACCTTC CASSLGQELYGYTF TRBD1 TRBJ1-2 TRBV7-2 many
TGTGCCAGCAGCTTGGGGACAGAAATGAACACTGAAGCTTTCTTT CASSLGTEMNTEAFF TRBD1 TRBJ1-1 TRBV7-9 .
TGCGCCAGCAGTCGGTCCGGGACAGGGGGACATGAGCAGTTCTTC CASSRSGTGGHEQFF TRBD1 TRBJ2-1 TRBV5-1 many
TGTGCCAGCAGCTTTGGGCGACCGGGACTAGCGGAAAGAGATACGCAGTATTTT CASSFGRPGLAERDTQYF TRBD2 TRBJ2-3 TRBV11-2 .
TGCGCCAGCAGCTTGTATGCCCCCGGGGAGCTGTTTTTT CASSLYAPGELFF . TRBJ2-2 TRBV5-1 .
TGTGCCAGCAGTCTCAGCCCTTACGGGGCCCTCCACTTT CASSLSPYGALHF . TRBJ1-6 TRBV25-1 few
TGCGCCAGCAGCATCCTAGCGGGGGGCCAAGTCGAGACCCAGTACTTC CASSILAGGQVETQYF TRBD2 TRBJ2-5 TRBV5-1 few
TGCGCCAGCAGCCAAGATTTAGCGGGGGGGTACAATGAGCTGTTCTTC CASSQDLAGGYNELFF TRBD2 TRBJ2-1 TRBV4-3 .
TGCGCCAGCAGCTTACAAGCGGGGGGCACCACAGATACGCAGTATTTT CASSLQAGGTTDTQYF TRBD2 TRBJ2-3 TRBV5-1 .
TGTGCCAGAAAAGAGGGAGGGGGCATATCCAAAAACATTCAGTACTTC CARKEGGGISKNIQYF . TRBJ2-4 TRBV7-3 .
TGTGCCAGCAGCGCGACTAGCGGGGGGGCAGATACGCAGTATTTT CASSATSGGADTQYF TRBD2 TRBJ2-3 TRBV7-7 few
TGTGCCAGCAGCGTAGCCCCCTCCCTCTCAGGGAGCTATGGCTACACCTTC CASSVAPSLSGSYGYTF . TRBJ1-2 TRBV9 .
TGTGCCACACAGGGGGGGAATCCTTACAATGAGCAGTTCTTC CATQGGNPYNEQFF . TRBJ2-1 TRBV10-3 few
TGCGCCAGCAGCCAGACCGGGACAGGGAAGCAGTTCTTC CASSQTGTGKQFF TRBD1 TRBJ2-1 TRBV4-1 few
TGTGCCAGCAGCCGACAAGTCAAAACTAGCGGGGGGTTGCCCGGGGAGCTGTTTTTT CASSRQVKTSGGLPGELFF TRBD2 TRBJ2-2 TRBV11-1 .
TGTGCCAGCAGTTTAAGGACAGGGATCACAGATACGCAGTATTTT CASSLRTGITDTQYF TRBD1 TRBJ2-3 TRBV12-3/TRBV12-4 few
TGTGCCAGCAGCGTATGGGAAGATCTGAGTGAAGCTTTCTTT CASSVWEDLSEAFF . TRBJ1-1 TRBV9 .
TGTGCCAGCAGTAGGACAGGGGGATTTTTTAGTTCACCCCTCCACTTT CASSRTGGFFSSPLHF TRBD1 TRBJ1-6 TRBV6-1 .
TGTGCCAGCAGTAAGGACAGGGTCCGGGAAAAACTGTTTTTT CASSKDRVREKLFF TRBD1 TRBJ1-4 TRBV27 .
TGTGCCAGCAGCCCCCAGGGTCCAGAGACCCAGTACTTC CASSPQGPETQYF . TRBJ2-5 TRBV7-9 many
TGTGCCAGCAGTGAGCACGGGGGCCCAAGGTACGAGCAGTACTTC CASSEHGGPRYEQYF . TRBJ2-7 TRBV25-1 many